Presented here are 15 T cell receptor beta chains from one specimen sequenced in a study of blood T cell repertoires in COVID-19. Assay: immunoSEQ multiplex PCR; the TCRdb copy retains only in-frame clones and omits some. The sample holds under 45,000 clones; 70% to 90% are singletons and the top ten take approximately 15%. The sequencing input was peripheral blood. Receptors originate from a human donor in a cohort sampled during active COVID-19.

This chain links TRBV27 with TRBJ2-7; TRBD1 might be the D (5 bases). Deletions cut 6 bases from V and 7 bases from J, with 19 bases between. CDR3 size: 14 residues. Germline assignment: CDR1 MNHEY and CDR2 SMNVEV (reference sequence). CDR3 protein: CASRNLGRPEEQYF. DNA of the CDR3: TGTGCCAGCAGAAATCTGGGGCGTCCAGAGGAGCAGTACTTC.

The J gene is TRBJ2-6, the V gene TRBV4-1; D not resolved. Deletions cut 2 bases from V and 2 bases from J, with 13 bases between. The germline gives CDR1 MGHRA, CDR2 YSYEKL. This CDR3 has 17 amino acids. CDR3: CASSQPRRGAGANVLTF. CDR3 DNA: TGCGCCAGCAGCCAACCGAGACGTGGAGCTGGGGCCAACGTCCTGACTTTC.

The chain couples TRBV28 to TRBJ2-5; 12 nucleotides align to TRBD1. Germline V gives CDR1 MDHEN, CDR2 SYDVKM. The CDR3 covers 16 residues. Unmatched junction bases numbered 5, after V lost 2 bases and J lost 4 bases. CDR3 coding DNA: TGTGCCAGCAGTTTAGGGACAGGGGGCGCTTTAGAGACCCAGTACTTC. This codes for CASSLGTGGALETQYF.

The V gene is TRBV12-5, the J gene TRBJ2-5; possibly TRBD2 for D (5 bases). Germline V CDR1 and CDR2: LGHNT, FRNRAP. CDR3 length: 13 residues. V was pared by 1 base and J by 5 bases, with 8 bases between. The CDR3 here is CASGLGGGETQYF. In nucleotides, the CDR3 is TGTGCTAGTGGTTTGGGAGGAGGCGAGACCCAGTACTTC.

The chain is built from TRBV7-8 and TRBJ2-5, with a possible D match to TRBD1 (5 bases). The end of the DNA is better explained by TRBJ2-7, so the J call may be wrong. This CDR3 has 13 amino acids. Germline CDR1 reads SGHVS; CDR2 reads FQNEAQ. The CDR3 bases are TGTGCCAGTACCCTCAGGGCCTCCTACGAGCAGTACTTC. It yields the protein CASTLRASYEQYF.

The rearrangement joins TRBV9 to TRBJ1-1, with TRBD1 matching over 11 bases. CDR1 and CDR2 (germline): SGDLS, YYNGEE. The V gene end was trimmed by 3 bases and the J gene end by 4 bases; junction bases not matched to a gene: 2. The CDR3 has 14 amino acids. The CDR3 DNA reads TGTGCCAGCAGCGCCGGGACAGGGGGCACTGAAGCTTTCTTT. This codes for CASSAGTGGTEAFF.

This clone is labeled medium-sized. The chain is built from TRBV27 and TRBJ1-6; TRBD1 aligns across 7 bases. V was pared by 6 bases and J by 8 bases, with 4 bases of the junction left unmatched. In germline, CDR1 is MNHEY, CDR2 SMNVEV (reference sequence). The CDR3 totals 13 residues. CDR3 region: CASRLTGDSPLHF. DNA for the CDR3: TGTGCCAGCAGACTAACAGGGGATTCACCCCTCCACTTT.

J is TRBJ1-5 and V is TRBV5-3; D uncertain. TRBV5-3 is an ORF, with its function uncertain. The CDR3 is 16 amino acids. Trimming removed 4 bases at V and 9 bases at J, with 23 bases between. CDR3: CARSPVVLGASGPQHF. In DNA, the CDR3 is TGTGCCAGAAGCCCGGTAGTTTTAGGAGCGAGCGGGCCCCAGCATTTT.

V usage is TRBV5-1 and J usage is TRBJ1-5; the D gene is possibly TRBD1 (6 bases). Looked up from germline, CDR1 is SGHRS and CDR2 is YFSETQ. Trimming cost V 0 bases and J 3 bases, with 19 bases left between them. The CDR3 extends over 18 amino acids. The CDR3 loop reads CASSLGPRTDTDNQPQHF. The CDR3 DNA follows: TGCGCCAGCAGCTTGGGTCCAAGGACAGATACGGACAATCAGCCCCAGCATTTT.

This clone appeared once. The V and J genes are TRBV2 and TRBJ2-1, with TRBD2 matching over 14 bases. Germline V CDR1 and CDR2: SNHLY, FYNNEI. Trimming at V came to 7 bases and at J to 0 bases, leaving 17 bases not matched to a gene. This CDR3 contains 21 residues. CDR3 in amino acids: CASKSSPGLAGAASSYNEQFF. The CDR3 DNA sequence: TGTGCCAGCAAATCCTCCCCGGGACTAGCGGGGGCGGCGAGCTCCTACAATGAGCAGTTCTTC.

The chain couples TRBV9 to TRBJ2-3; D is possibly TRBD1 (5 bases). There are 15 residues in the CDR3. Germline V gene lookup returns CDR1 SGDLS and CDR2 YYNGEE. Trimming shortened V by 1 base and J by 2 bases, and 11 bases separated the two germline ends. In nucleotides, the CDR3 is TGTGCCAGCAGCGTACAGGGCATAGCCACAGATACGCAGTATTTT. It specifies CASSVQGIATDTQYF.

The gene calls are TRBV30 and TRBJ1-1; D is uncertain. CDR1 is GTSNPN, CDR2 SVGIG, per germline (reference sequence). There are 11 residues in the CDR3. Trimming took off 1 base at V and 3 bases at J, with 3 bases between the two ends. In DNA, the CDR3 is TGTGCCTGGAGTGCGGACACTGAAGCTTTCTTT. It codes for CAWSADTEAFF.

The V gene is TRBV7-3, the J gene TRBJ1-6; D unresolved. Germline assignment: CDR1 SGHTA and CDR2 FQGTGA. CDR3 length equals 13 residues. The V end was cut by 5 bases, the J end by 7 bases, with 9 bases between. The CDR3 here is CASSGVPNSPLHF. The DNA for the CDR3 is TGTGCCAGCAGCGGAGTGCCAAATTCACCCCTCCACTTT.

J is TRBJ2-1 and V is TRBV7-3; 8 nucleotides match TRBD2. The CDR3 spans 15 residues. Germline trimming cut 0 bases from V and 8 bases from J; bases unmatched to any gene: 6. Germline CDR1 and CDR2: SGHTA and FQGTGA. CDR3 DNA sequence: TGTGCCAGCAGCTTAACCGGGGGGGCCTTAGATGAGCAGTTCTTC. The encoded protein is CASSLTGGALDEQFF.

The gene calls are TRBV29-1 and TRBJ2-4; 10 bases line up with TRBD2. The CDR3 runs 13 residues. V gave up 4 bases and J gave up 9 bases; unmatched junction bases: 6. Germline assignment: CDR1 SQVTM and CDR2 ANQGSEA. Here the CDR3 DNA reads TGCAGCGTTGCCCCTAGCGGGGGACTCATTCAGTACTTC. Protein product: CSVAPSGGLIQYF.